Listed below are T cell receptor beta chains from one sample, sequenced in a study of T cells in Graves' hyperthyroidism and ophthalmopathy. TCRdb independently ran MiXCR on the multiplex PCR reads; one entry per CDR3 protein. The table lists 500,000 to 650,000 distinct CDR3 sequences, 40% to 50% of them singletons, with about 45% in the top ten. The specimen was peripheral blood or thyroid tissue (not recorded which). These receptor sequences come from an adult woman with Graves' disease, either hyperthyroidism or ophthalmopathy (not recorded which). The CDR3 runs from the conserved cysteine through the conserved F or W.

J | V | CDR3
TRBJ2-2 | TRBV7-6 | CASSLEGETGELFF
TRBJ1-3 | TRBV12-3/TRBV12-4 | CASREQVSARDTIYF
TRBJ2-2 | TRBV29-1 | CSVLRRGTGELFF
TRBJ1-1 | TRBV18 | CASSPNMSPAFF
TRBJ1-4 | TRBV11-2 | CASSLTGVPSATNEKLFF
TRBJ1-5 | TRBV2 | CASRRTGRPQHF
TRBJ2-5 | TRBV5-1 | CASSLEGYQETQYF
TRBJ1-4 | TRBV5-1 | CASSLVGTGEFNEKLFF
TRBJ1-5 | TRBV25-1 | CASSEGQGPQPQHF
TRBJ1-1 | TRBV2 | CASSSPQRVTEAFF
TRBJ2-7 | TRBV20-1 | CSARVASGSRSYEQYF
TRBJ2-5 | TRBV24-1 | CATSDPGGQETQYF
TRBJ1-6 | TRBV29-1 | CSIKVGTGDSPLHF
TRBJ1-3 | TRBV7-9 | CASSTGHQFAGNTIYF
TRBJ1-1 | TRBV11-2 | CASSQTGLNEAFF
TRBJ2-6 | TRBV15 | CATAGENSGANVLTF
TRBJ2-5 | TRBV29-1 | CSVEQVETQYF
TRBJ2-5 | TRBV9 | CASSVAPGAIGETQYF
TRBJ1-5 | TRBV12-3/TRBV12-4 | CASSYNYRDQPQHF
TRBJ1-1 | TRBV20-1 | CSARLAGMNTEAFF
TRBJ1-2 | TRBV10-3 | CAINRGYGYTF
TRBJ1-1 | TRBV20-1 | CSAPKFDTEAFF
TRBJ2-6 | TRBV29-1 | CSVDPGTGANVLTF
TRBJ1-5 | TRBV20-1 | CSAMPGTVNQPQHF
TRBJ1-4 | TRBV2 | CASARDRLYEKLFF
TRBJ2-5 | TRBV7-9 | CASSPPPGDETQYF
TRBJ2-7 | TRBV7-2 | CASSPRDGPYEQYF
TRBJ2-5 | TRBV20-1 | CSARFGAGALEVTQYF
TRBJ2-7 | TRBV5-6 | CASSSAGTSGNRYF
TRBJ1-3 | TRBV6-1 | CASSARTSSGNTIYF
NA | TRBV7-2 | CASSPTSGSYNEQFF
TRBJ1-2 | TRBV7-3 | CASSETNSNYGYTF
TRBJ1-1 | TRBV29-1 | CSVVDTILEAFF
TRBJ1-1 | TRBV6-1 | CASLRRDRAIGSEAFF
TRBJ1-2 | TRBV10-3 | CAIAGQGDDGYTF
TRBJ2-7 | TRBV4-2 | CASRGPTGNEQYF
TRBJ2-2 | TRBV10-3 | CAVSDTSGRAGNTGELFF
TRBJ1-2 | TRBV20-1 | CSASFFLRPRYYGYTF
TRBJ2-6 | TRBV19 | CASSITWRSGANVLTF
TRBJ1-2 | TRBV20-1 | CSARTLQGAGNTF
TRBJ2-7 | TRBV7-9 | CASSRLSGPGSYEQYF
TRBJ1-2 | TRBV6-1 | CASSEFGEGYRSYGYTF
TRBJ2-7 | TRBV29-1 | CSVDLGGTVYEQYF
TRBJ2-7 | TRBV11-2 | CASSPGDTPNYEQYF
TRBJ1-6 | TRBV7-9 | CASSHRDRNPRLHF
TRBJ2-5 | TRBV29-1 | CSGWDLQETQYF
TRBJ1-2 | TRBV20-1 | CSARTFQGDGYTF
TRBJ2-5 | TRBV12-3/TRBV12-4 | CASSLAWAFGEPQYF
TRBJ2-2 | TRBV7-2 | CASSLGFSGTLGELFF
TRBJ2-1 | TRBV7-3 | CASSLSGLARNEQFF
TRBJ2-3 | TRBV25-1 | CASSEWSGTSTDTQYF